The T cell receptor (beta chain) described here comes from a study of T-cell memory formation after mild COVID-19. For the study at large: TCR clusters showed largely donor specificity.

With regard to this clonotype: The antigen remains undetermined.

V lost 4 bases and J 11 bases, leaving 22 bases between the germline ends. CDR1 and CDR2 from the germline V gene are SGHKS and YYEKEE (reference sequence). The CDR3 has 16 amino acids. Each CDR3 protein gets one entry after TCRdb re-called the 5' RACE reads with MiXCR. The table shows under 85,000 distinct CDR3 sequences, with about 14% occurring only once. General study findings and limits: Of the contracting clones, CD4+ ones lay mainly in CM and EM, and CD8+ ones in EMRA.

The TCR was taken from an adult woman who had mild COVID-19 (a few samples of this study predate the infection). Cell type and time point are not known. The gene calls are TRBV5-5 and TRBJ2-6; no definite D call. The sequenced sample consisted of PBMCs or a T cell subset sorted from them (not recorded which). CDR3 nucleotide sequence: TGTGCCAGCAGCCCTGCCTCGACTCTCTGGGAAGACGTCCTGACTTTC. Translation gives CASSPASTLWEDVLTF.